These 20 T cell receptor beta chains were all obtained from the same sample, sequenced in a study of cytomegalovirus exposure and HLA in healthy donors. PCR amplification relied on 60 Vbeta primers (plus 13 Jbeta primers). TCRdb's table, derived via immunoSEQ multiplex PCR, lists solely in-frame clones and lacks some. The sample holds about 130,000 clones, 80% to 85% seen once. Sequences were obtained from PBMCs. Source of these receptors: a man aged 18 to 29 in good health and CMV-seronegative.

The chain has TRBV27 and TRBJ2-5; D is unresolved. Trimming left V 5 bases short and J 1 base short, with 8 bases between. Germline CDR1 and CDR2: MNHEY and SMNVEV (reference sequence). The CDR3 contains 13 residues. As DNA, the CDR3 is TGTGCCAGCAGTCCTCAGATCCAAGAGACCCAGTACTTC. This encodes CASSPQIQETQYF.

This CDR3 is CASSQDFNEQYF. CDR3 nucleotide sequence: TGTGCCAGCAGCCAAGATTTCAACGAGCAGTACTTC. The chain employs TRBV4-2 and TRBJ2-7; D uncertain. Deletions cut 0 bases from V and 5 bases from J, with 5 bases between. Per germline, CDR1 LGHNA and CDR2 YNFKEQ. This CDR3 is built from 12 residues.

This chain connects TRBV10-3 to TRBJ1-3; tentatively, D is TRBD1 (5 bases). The CDR3 is 18 residues long. The ends were cut back, 0 bases at V and 4 bases at J, with 19 bases in the middle. From germline, CDR1 is ENHRY and CDR2 SYGVKD. The CDR3 sequence is CAISESKRKGRTGNTIYF. The CDR3 coding sequence is TGTGCCATCAGTGAGTCGAAGAGGAAGGGAAGGACAGGAAACACCATATATTTT.

V usage is TRBV30 and J usage is TRBJ2-1; 9 positions agree with TRBD1. Germline assignment: CDR1 GTSNPN and CDR2 SVGIG (reference sequence). This CDR3 has 13 residues. J gave up 10 bases and V 0 bases, and 4 bases lay outside the gene matches. CDR3 nucleotide sequence: TGTGCCTGGAGTGTACAGGGGGCCGCAGAGCAGTTCTTC. This codes for CAWSVQGAAEQFF.

The chain joins TRBV27 to TRBJ1-2, with a possible D match to TRBD1 (6 bases). V lost 5 bases to trimming and J lost 0 bases, with 13 bases between them. Germline lookup yields CDR1 MNHEY and CDR2 SMNVEV (reference sequence). This CDR3 spans 15 amino acids. The CDR3 loop is CASSPQGLANYGYTF. The CDR3 DNA reads TGTGCCAGCAGTCCCCAGGGGTTAGCTAACTATGGCTACACCTTC.

The chain employs TRBV6-5 and TRBJ2-1; 13 bases are a match to TRBD2. The germline CDR1 and CDR2 sequences are MNHEY and SVGAGI. V dropped 5 bases and J dropped 9; count of bases not matched to a gene: 7. The CDR3 covers 15 residues. For the CDR3, the DNA is TGTGCCAGCAGTAAACTAGCGGGGGGGCCTGTTGAGCAGTTCTTC. Translated: CASSKLAGGPVEQFF.

The chain employs TRBV7-2 and TRBJ2-1; no firm D call. Germline CDR1 reads SGHTA; CDR2 reads FQGNSA. V dropped 2 bases and J dropped 5 bases, with 10 bases sitting between them. The CDR3 has 14 amino acids. The CDR3 is CASSLMYRDNEQFF. The DNA for the CDR3 is TGTGCCAGCAGCTTAATGTACAGAGACAATGAGCAGTTCTTC. Based on the CDR3 plus reference TRBV7-2 and TRBJ2-1, the full variable domain is GAGVSQSPSNKVTEKGKDVELRCDPISGHTALYWYRQSLGQGLEFLIYFQGNSAPDKSGLPSDRFSAERTGGSVSTLTIQRTQQEDSAVYLCASSLMYRDNEQFFGPGTRLTVL.

The V and J genes are TRBV5-8 and TRBJ2-2; D not certain. Germline values: CDR1 SGHTS, CDR2 YDEGEE. CDR3 length equals 15 residues. V was shortened by 9 bases and J by 5 bases, with 20 bases between the two germline ends. The CDR3 loop is CATRGFGRPTGELFF. The CDR3 region has the DNA TGTGCCACCCGAGGATTTGGCCGACCGACCGGGGAGCTGTTTTTT.

The CDR3 region is CASSRGDSPLHF. The DNA for the CDR3 is TGTGCCAGCAGCCGGGGGGATTCACCCCTCCACTTT. The gene calls are TRBV7-9 and TRBJ1-6; D possibly corresponds to TRBD1 (5 bases). This CDR3 is 12 amino acids long. V was pared by 5 bases and J by 8 bases, with 7 bases between. Per the germline V gene, CDR1 is SEHNR and CDR2 is FQNEAQ (reference sequence).

This rearrangement joins TRBV30 to TRBJ2-2; a possible D gene is TRBD1 (5 bases). CDR1 is GTSNPN and CDR2 is SVGIG in the germline V gene (reference sequence). There are 13 residues in the CDR3. With 3 bases removed from V and 6 bases from J, the gap between germline ends came to 11 bases. The CDR3 loop is CAWRIVRAGELFF. The CDR3 DNA is TGTGCCTGGAGAATCGTCAGGGCCGGGGAGCTGTTTTTT.

The J gene is TRBJ1-1, the V gene TRBV11-2; no reliable D call. V lost 7 bases, J lost 4 bases, and 16 bases lay in between. Per the germline V gene, CDR1 is SGHAT and CDR2 is FQNNGV. CDR3 size: 14 residues. DNA of the CDR3: TGTGCCAGCACCTCCCTCTCTCTCGTCACTGAAGCTTTCTTT. It specifies CASTSLSLVTEAFF.

The chain combines TRBV4-3 with TRBJ1-1; the D gene is possibly TRBD1 (5 bases). The germline V gene encodes CDR1 LGHNA and CDR2 YSLEER. V was pared by 1 base and J by 0 bases, with 18 bases between. CDR3 size: 18 residues. The CDR3 loop reads CASSQVKGVSGMNTEAFF. CDR3 in DNA: TGCGCCAGCAGCCAAGTTAAAGGGGTTTCGGGCATGAACACTGAAGCTTTCTTT.

CDR3 bases: TGTGCCAGCAGCCCGGGACAGACTTACAATGAGCAGTTCTTC. Its protein is CASSPGQTYNEQFF. The chain has TRBV6-5 and TRBJ2-1; 7 nucleotides agree with TRBD1. This CDR3 has 14 residues. Trimming cost V 6 bases and J 4 bases; bases outside gene matches: 6. From germline, CDR1 is MNHEY and CDR2 SVGAGI.

The V gene is TRBV27, the J gene TRBJ1-5; 7 bases map to TRBD1. Trimming took 1 base from V and 5 from J; bases not matched to a gene: 11. From germline, CDR1 is MNHEY and CDR2 SMNVEV (reference sequence). The CDR3 covers 17 residues. CDR3: CASSLYGRDRTHQPQHF. The CDR3, as DNA: TGTGCCAGCAGTTTATACGGACGGGACAGAACCCATCAGCCCCAGCATTTT.

The CDR3 nucleotides are TGTGCCAGCAGCCCCGACAGGGGGGATCAGCCCCAGCATTTT. Its translation: CASSPDRGDQPQHF. V usage is TRBV11-2 and J usage is TRBJ1-5; 9 nucleotides line up with TRBD1. This CDR3 comprises 14 residues. Germline values: CDR1 SGHAT, CDR2 FQNNGV. With V trimmed by 5 bases and J by 5 bases, 4 bases remained unmatched. Full variable domain (remainder filled in from reference TRBV11-2 and TRBJ1-5): EAGVAQSPRYKIIEKRQSVAFWCNPISGHATLYWYQQILGQGPKLLIQFQNNGVVDDSQLPKDRFSAERLKGVDSTLKIQPAKLEDSAVYLCASSPDRGDQPQHFGDGTRLSIL.

This clone came up a few times. The chain employs TRBV30 and TRBJ2-5; D is unresolved. The germline V gene encodes CDR1 GTSNPN and CDR2 SVGIG (reference sequence). V was cut by 0 bases and J by 5 bases, with 7 bases left in between. CDR3 size: 12 residues. CDR3 region: CAWSVTWETQYF. In DNA form, the CDR3 reads TGTGCCTGGAGTGTCACATGGGAGACCCAGTACTTC.

The chain carries TRBV4-3 and TRBJ1-2; a weak D match, TRBD1 (6 bases). V gave up 1 base and J gave up 6 bases, with 15 bases separating them. The CDR3 covers 15 residues. Per the germline V gene, CDR1 is LGHNA and CDR2 is YSLEER. CDR3 bases: TGCGCCAGCAGCCAAGGAATAACAGGGCCTCATGGCTACACCTTC. This sequence encodes CASSQGITGPHGYTF.

As concerns this clone: This specimen includes other DNA sequences encoding the same CDR3. The rearrangement uses TRBV5-1 and TRBJ1-2; 7 bases are a match to TRBD1. The CDR3 has 12 amino acids. Trimming removed 0 bases from V and 8 bases from J; junction bases left unmatched: 1. In germline, CDR1 is SGHRS, CDR2 YFSETQ. The CDR3 nucleotides read TGCGCCAGCAGCTTGGACAGGGGAGGCTACACCTTC. Protein: CASSLDRGGYTF.

This clone has a single count. The rearrangement links TRBV5-1 to TRBJ1-2; D gene uncertain. Germline V gene lookup returns CDR1 SGHRS and CDR2 YFSETQ. V was shortened by 4 bases and J by 7 bases, with 26 bases between the two germline ends. This CDR3 comprises 17 residues. The CDR3 loop reads CASSLEGPADGWSGYTF. As DNA, the CDR3 is TGCGCCAGCAGCCTTGAGGGCCCGGCGGACGGGTGGAGTGGCTACACCTTC.

The chain uses TRBV7-9 and TRBJ1-1; the D gene is possibly TRBD1 (6 bases). The V gene lost 1 base and the J gene lost 7 bases, with 16 bases spanning the gap. The V gene's germline CDR1 is SEHNR and CDR2 FQNEAQ (reference sequence). CDR3 length: 15 amino acids. CDR3 bases: TGTGCCAGCAGCTTAGGGCCTCGTTTAGGGGGTGAAGCTTTCTTT. Translation: CASSLGPRLGGEAFF.